The source of this T cell receptor (beta chain) is a study of cytomegalovirus exposure and HLA in healthy donors. Study-wide points: In a later analysis, approximately 15,000 TCR beta sequences were associated with HLA alleles at 0.05 false discovery rate. Cytomegalovirus-associated TCR beta chains were listed, numbering roughly 150.

The PCR was carried out with 60 Vbeta primers and 13 Jbeta primers. The data were produced by immunoSEQ multiplex PCR, yet TCRdb's version contains in-frame clones alone and is incomplete. The sample comprises about 99,000 clones, 76% of which are singletons, and about 5% rests with the top ten. The CDR3 loop spans 15 amino acids. V gave up 0 bases and J gave up 5 bases, with 13 bases separating them. The germline gives CDR1 SGHNT, CDR2 YENEEA. On this clone itself: What it binds is unknown.

The specimen was PBMCs. This receptor was obtained from a woman under 30 in good health and CMV-seropositive. The V and J genes are TRBV11-3 and TRBJ1-1, with D possibly matching TRBD1 (6 bases). CDR3 amino acids: CASSLDSRGLTEAFF. DNA for the CDR3: TGTGCCAGCAGCTTAGATTCCAGGGGCCTGACTGAAGCTTTCTTT.